The 3 T cell receptor beta chains given below trace back to one sample, sequenced in a study of blood T cell repertoires in COVID-19. Repertoires were generated with immunoSEQ multiplex PCR, while TCRdb's copy carries only in-frame clones and drops some. The sample includes about 300,000 clones, 75% to 95% of them seen just once. Sequencing was carried out using peripheral blood. The receptors here all came from a woman younger than 45 with COVID-19, enrolled during active disease.

DNA of the CDR3: TGTGCCAGCAGTGAAGAGGAGTCTATGGGCTACACCTTC. This encodes CASSEEESMGYTF. The V gene is TRBV2, the J gene TRBJ1-2; D remains ambiguous. With 1 base removed from V and 8 bases from J, the gap between germline ends came to 11 bases. This CDR3 is built from 13 residues. Germline assignment: CDR1 SNHLY and CDR2 FYNNEI.

The V and J genes are TRBV7-2 and TRBJ1-2; 10 bases line up with TRBD1. Germline CDR1 reads SGHTA; CDR2 reads FQGNSA. CDR3 length: 15 residues. With V trimmed by 11 bases and J by 8 bases, 17 bases remained unmatched. CDR3 sequence reads: CAAGYGTGDVNGYTF. DNA for the CDR3: TGTGCCGCGGGCTACGGGACAGGGGATGTTAACGGCTACACCTTC.

The chain is built from TRBV27 and TRBJ1-2; tentative D call: TRBD1 (5 bases). Deletions cut 5 bases from V and 4 bases from J, with 17 bases between. This CDR3 is 15 amino acids long. In germline, CDR1 is MNHEY, CDR2 SMNVEV (reference sequence). CDR3 sequence (DNA): TGTGCCAGCAGTAAGGGGATACGGCCGGGCTATGGCTACACCTTC. Protein sequence: CASSKGIRPGYGYTF.